This T cell receptor beta chain was sequenced for a study of Ad26.COV2.S vaccination and SARS-CoV-2 variants. Findings of the study overall: Assessments of TCR breadth and depth may have underestimated the total T cell responses.

With 0 bases removed from V and 5 bases from J, the gap between germline ends came to 7 bases. Germline loops: CDR1 KGHSH, CDR2 LQKENI. The CDR3 has 13 amino acids. About this clone itself: Its specificity is unknown.

The method was immunoSEQ multiplex PCR; TCRdb's version includes in-frame clones alone and lacks a portion of them. Of around 370,000 clones in the sample, about 91% are singletons; the top ten hold 3.9%. The TCR sequence derives from a human donor who had recovered from COVID-19. The sequences come from peripheral blood, collected after recovery from COVID-19. This rearrangement joins TRBV18 to TRBJ2-5; D ambiguous. In DNA, the CDR3 is TGTGCCAGCTCACCACCGAGTCTTGAGACCCAGTACTTC. The encoded protein is CASSPPSLETQYF.